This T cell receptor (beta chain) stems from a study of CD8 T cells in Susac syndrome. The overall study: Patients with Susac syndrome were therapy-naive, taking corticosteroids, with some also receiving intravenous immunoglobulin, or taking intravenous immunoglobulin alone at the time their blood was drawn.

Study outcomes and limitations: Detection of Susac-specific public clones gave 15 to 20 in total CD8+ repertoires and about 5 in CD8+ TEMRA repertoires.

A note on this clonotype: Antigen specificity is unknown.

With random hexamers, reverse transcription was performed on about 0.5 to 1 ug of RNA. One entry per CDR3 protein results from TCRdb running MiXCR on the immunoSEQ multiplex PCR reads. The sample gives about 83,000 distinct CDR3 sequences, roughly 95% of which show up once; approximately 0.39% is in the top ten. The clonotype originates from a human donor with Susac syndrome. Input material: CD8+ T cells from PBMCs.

In DNA, the CDR3 is TGTGCCAGCAGTTACACTACAGGGGGGGACTTCTACGAGCAGTACTTC. Translating gives CASSYTTGGDFYEQYF. The J gene is TRBJ2-7, the V gene TRBV6-5, with a tentative D call TRBD1 (8 bases). CDR3 size: 16 residues. Trimming stripped 2 bases from V and 3 bases from J, with 17 bases between. Germline CDR1 reads MNHEY; CDR2 reads SVGAGI.